The present T cell receptor (beta chain) was sequenced within a study of neurological immune-mediated disorders. Unsorted libraries came from 2 million PBMCs stored at -80 °C. Study findings and constraints: Neither clinical nor MRI features were found to be associated with the multiple sclerosis repertoire cluster. Across subjects, expanded clones had no CDR3 amino acid sequences in common, pointing to private repertoires in all groups. The most TCR clonal expansion was seen in HTLV-1-associated myelopathy, whereas the least was seen in multiple sclerosis, below the level in healthy controls.

TCRdb itself ran the 5' RACE reads through MiXCR, one entry per CDR3 protein. Of 50,000 to 65,000 distinct CDR3 sequences in the sample, around 3.6% are singletons; the top ten hold roughly 1.7%. This clonotype was seen repeatedly, ten times or more. Its matching antigen is unknown. Trimming left V 2 bases short and J 4 bases short, with 11 bases between. The germline V gene encodes CDR1 ENHRY and CDR2 SYGVKD. This CDR3 has 14 residues. This receptor was identified in a man in his thirties or forties with multiple sclerosis. Source material: PBMCs. The J gene is TRBJ1-2, the V gene TRBV10-3, with D unclear. The CDR3 DNA is TGTGCCATCAGTGAGGACTCACGGTTCTATGGCTACACCTTC. It specifies CAISEDSRFYGYTF.